The clone carrying this T cell receptor (beta chain) was counted a few times. As yet, its antigen is unknown. The sequenced template was cDNA made from the entire isolated RNA. Sequencing of naive, central memory and regulatory T cell samples gave an average of about 3.57 million reads. Profiling relied on immunoSEQ multiplex PCR, and the TCRdb table lists in-frame clones only, not all of them. Of about 150,000 clones detected, about 10% appear once; the ten largest clones hold approximately 0.68%. This sample is drawn from a study of beta chain features in type 1 diabetes. Study information: On cell yields, gender and age, patients and healthy donors were similar.

Notes on the study in general: A pattern of fewer insertions and more deletions at VDJ junctions was seen in type 1 diabetes patients.

Isolation of CD4+ naive, central memory, regulatory and stem cell-like memory cells was achieved by sorting via CD45RO/CCR7/CD25/CD127/CD95/CD27. Germline CDR1 reads SGHTS; CDR2 reads YDEGEE. This CDR3 spans 16 amino acids. Trimming removed 0 bases from V and 0 bases from J, with 11 bases in between. The V and J genes are TRBV5-8 and TRBJ2-3; TRBD1 might be the D (5 bases). The sequence derives from a man younger than 35 in good health. Sequenced sample: central memory CD4+ T cells from blood. CDR3 sequence reads: CASSLGQTASTDTQYF. The CDR3 DNA reads as TGTGCCAGCAGCTTGGGACAGACAGCTAGCACAGATACGCAGTATTTT.